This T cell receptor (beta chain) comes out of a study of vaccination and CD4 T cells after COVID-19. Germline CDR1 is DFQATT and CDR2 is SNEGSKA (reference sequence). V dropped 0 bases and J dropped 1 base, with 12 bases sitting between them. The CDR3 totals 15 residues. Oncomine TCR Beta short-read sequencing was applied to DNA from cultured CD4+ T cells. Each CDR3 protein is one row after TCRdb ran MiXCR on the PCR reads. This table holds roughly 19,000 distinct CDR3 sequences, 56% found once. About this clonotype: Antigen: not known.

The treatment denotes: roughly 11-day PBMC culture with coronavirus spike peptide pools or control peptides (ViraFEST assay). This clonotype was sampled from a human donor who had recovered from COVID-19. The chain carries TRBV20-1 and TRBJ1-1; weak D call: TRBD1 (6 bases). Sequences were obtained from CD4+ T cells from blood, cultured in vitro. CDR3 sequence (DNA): TGCAGTGCTAGAGAAGCAGGGGCAAGGAACACTGAAGCTTTCTTT. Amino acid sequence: CSAREAGARNTEAFF.